This T cell receptor (beta chain) is drawn from a study of blood T cell repertoires in COVID-19 (dated by TCRdb to about 2020). About the study as a whole: The collaborator samples originated in the United States, Italy and Spain and spanned the acute and convalescent phases of COVID-19. The samples were drawn from two sources: the first 160 participants of the ongoing ImmuneRACE study, and 1,254 subjects contributed by 6 global collaborators. The prospective study material was composed of cDNA or gDNA derived from T cells, B-cell-depleted T cells, or PBMCs. Subjects who had been exposed to COVID-19, were actively infected with it, or had recovered from it provided the deeply sampled blood TCRbeta repertoires that made up the dataset. The repertoires were released in a freely available public database meant as a resource for research on the immune response to SARS-CoV-2. Sample metadata almost always included a de-identified subject ID, COVID-19 status, age in years and sex. Where available, HLA class I and class II types were taken from metadata supplied by the sample provider and were not determined by assay-based typing.

TCRbeta CDR3 regions were amplified from genomic DNA by means of the immunoSEQ Assay, a bias-controlled multiplex PCR. The original pipeline was this. Nucleated cell counts per sample were estimated from amplification of reference gene primers within the assay. To quantify the absolute abundance of each unique TCRbeta CDR3 rearrangement, sequence reads were collapsed and filtered. For each sample, productive Simpson clonality was calculated as the square root of Simpson's diversity index over productive rearrangements. What TCRdb holds here is the immuneACCESS table cut down to in-frame rearrangements. Part of the clones is not present; checked against another copy, under half of the missing clones reflect an unresolved V gene, and the others are unexplained. V and J calls plus clone size are reproduced from that table; the DNA served to infer D and trimming. This sample lists around 300,000 clones; around 86% were detected once. The ten largest clones take up 13% of the sample.

Broader findings and caveats from the paper: The amount of clinical and demographic metadata varied by source and participant and was provided uncurated.

V ends up 2 bases short and J 4 bases short, with an unmatched junction base count of 15. The CDR3 runs 18 residues from the cysteine to the phenylalanine. Only CDR3 DNA remains: 54 bases, in frame from the first base. The CDR1 and CDR2 encoded by the germline V gene are MGHRA and YSYEKL. Whole blood was collected in K2EDTA tubes by collaborating institutions according to the institutions' own protocols. For TCRbeta analysis, collaborator samples were shipped as frozen whole blood, as isolated PBMCs, or as DNA extracted from either sample type. This clone was seen just once. The specificity of this receptor is unknown. Qualities for individual bases were not recorded, and no much larger clone is one base off.

Recombination linked TRBV4-1 to TRBJ2-3; TRBD2 aligns with 7 central bases. The sequence came from a human donor in a cohort sampled during active COVID-19. Input material: peripheral blood. The DNA is TGCGCCAGCAGCCAACTAGCGGTACAATCGTTTCGGCCAGATACGCAGTATTTT. It is translated as CASSQLAVQSFRPDTQYF.